Below are 6 T cell receptor beta chains sequenced from a single sample in a study of type 1 regulatory T cells. MiXCR was run by TCRdb on the reads, yielding one entry per CDR3 protein. The profile shows about 67,000 distinct CDR3 sequences, about 50% of them singletons. Their target antigens are unknown. Sequenced input: cultured non-Tr1 T cells, either the whole culture or a sorted T cell fraction (not recorded which). All receptors derive from a human donor in good health.

The V gene is TRBV6-5, the J gene TRBJ2-6; perhaps TRBD1 as D (6 bases). V was shortened by 4 bases and J by 3 bases, with 13 bases between the two germline ends. Germline assignment: CDR1 MNHEY and CDR2 SVGAGI. The CDR3 is made up of 16 amino acids. In DNA, the CDR3 is TGTGCCAGCAGTTCCCCAGGGGCAGATGGGGCCAACGTCCTGACTTTC. It is translated as CASSSPGADGANVLTF.

This rearrangement joins TRBV7-9 to TRBJ1-1; a weak D match, TRBD1 (5 bases). The germline V and J ends were trimmed by 5 bases and 1 base, with 14 bases remaining between them. The CDR3 loop spans 15 amino acids. The V gene's germline CDR1 is SEHNR and CDR2 FQNEAQ (reference sequence). CDR3 region: CASSPQGAGNTEAFF. The CDR3 bases are TGTGCCAGCAGCCCCCAGGGAGCGGGGAACACTGAAGCTTTCTTT.

DNA of the CDR3: TGCGCCAGCAGGCGACAGGGGGTTGGGACTGAAGCTTTCTTT. It is translated as CASRRQGVGTEAFF. The chain recombines TRBV5-1 with TRBJ1-1; 9 nucleotides agree with TRBD1. With 5 bases clipped from V and 5 bases from J, the junction kept 7 bases outside the gene matches. The CDR3 length is 14 residues. CDR1 and CDR2 from the germline V gene are SGHRS and YFSETQ.

As DNA, the CDR3 is TGTGCCACCAGTCCCGGGGACAGCAGAAACACCATATATTTT. Its translation: CATSPGDSRNTIYF. The chain combines TRBV24-1 with TRBJ1-3; 7 nucleotides align to TRBD1. Germline values: CDR1 KGHDR, CDR2 SFDVKD. This CDR3 spans 14 amino acids. V was clipped by 6 bases and J by 5 bases; unmatched bases: 6.

The chain is built from TRBV7-9 and TRBJ1-1; 7 bases match TRBD1. Germline V gene data show CDR1 as SEHNR and CDR2 as FQNEAQ (reference sequence). V gave up 2 bases and J gave up 5 bases; unmatched junction bases: 11. The CDR3 is 16 residues long. The CDR3 nucleotides read TGTGCCAGCAGCTTATGGACAGGAATCGGGGAAACTGAAGCTTTCTTT. Its protein is CASSLWTGIGETEAFF.

The chain joins TRBV24-1 to TRBJ1-1; D gene unclear. The CDR3 extends over 13 amino acids. The ends were cut back, 3 bases at V and 10 bases at J, with 14 bases in the middle. Germline assignment: CDR1 KGHDR and CDR2 SFDVKD. CDR3 sequence: CATSDPGGRRAFF. In nucleotides, the CDR3 is TGTGCCACCAGTGATCCGGGAGGGCGACGAGCTTTCTTT.